These T cell receptor beta chains were read from a single sample in a study of Graves' ophthalmopathy and Graves' hyperthyroidism. From the multiplex PCR reads, TCRdb called clonotypes with MiXCR, one entry per CDR3 protein. The table has fewer than 600,000 distinct CDR3 sequences, roughly an eighth seen once. Input material: blood. Source of these receptors: a woman aged 30 to 39 with Graves' ophthalmopathy. CDR3s include the opening cysteine and the closing phenylalanine or tryptophan. A D gene is named only where the DNA matches it firmly. Clone size is shown for a subset of rows, as once, few, many or a class of expanded clone.

length: 14; V: TRBV12-3/TRBV12-4; J: TRBJ1-1; D: TRBD1; size: many; DNA: TGTGCCAGCAGTTTTGGCGCAGGGGGCACTGAAGCTTTCTTT; CDR3: CASSFGAGGTEAFF
length: 13; V: TRBV24-1; J: TRBJ1-2; D: -; size: many; DNA: TGTGCCACCAGTGCCGGGCAGAACTATGGCTACACCTTC; CDR3: CATSAGQNYGYTF
length: 16; V: TRBV28; J: TRBJ2-2; D: -; size: many; DNA: TGTGCCAGCAGTCGGTTGAGAAGCCCGAACACCGGGGAGCTGTTTTTT; CDR3: CASSRLRSPNTGELFF
length: 15; V: TRBV11-1; J: TRBJ2-7; D: -; size: many; DNA: TGTGCCAGCAGCTTAGAAGGGACAAGCTGGGACGAGCAGTACTTC; CDR3: CASSLEGTSWDEQYF
length: 14; V: TRBV20-1; J: TRBJ2-7; D: TRBD2; size: many; DNA: TGCAGTGCTAGACTGCGGGGGGTACTCTACGAGCAGTACTTC; CDR3: CSARLRGVLYEQYF
length: 15; V: TRBV6-4; J: TRBJ1-5; D: -; size: few; DNA: TGTGCCAGCAGACGGGACGTAGATAGCAATCAGCCCCAGCATTTT; CDR3: CASRRDVDSNQPQHF
length: 15; V: TRBV27; J: TRBJ2-7; D: TRBD2; size: -; DNA: TGTGCCAGCAGTTCGCTAGCGGGGGCCCTCTACGAGCAGTACTTC; CDR3: CASSSLAGALYEQYF
length: 14; V: TRBV27; J: TRBJ2-7; D: TRBD1; size: many; DNA: TGTGCCAGCAGTTTCACGACAGGGGACAACGAGCAGTACTTC; CDR3: CASSFTTGDNEQYF
length: 13; V: TRBV18; J: TRBJ2-4; D: -; size: many; DNA: TGTGCCAGCTCAGCACGTGTTGGAGACATTCAGTACTTC; CDR3: CASSARVGDIQYF
length: 14; V: TRBV28; J: TRBJ2-5; D: TRBD2; size: few; DNA: TGTGCCAGCAGACCGGGACTACCTCCAGAGACCCAGTACTTC; CDR3: CASRPGLPPETQYF